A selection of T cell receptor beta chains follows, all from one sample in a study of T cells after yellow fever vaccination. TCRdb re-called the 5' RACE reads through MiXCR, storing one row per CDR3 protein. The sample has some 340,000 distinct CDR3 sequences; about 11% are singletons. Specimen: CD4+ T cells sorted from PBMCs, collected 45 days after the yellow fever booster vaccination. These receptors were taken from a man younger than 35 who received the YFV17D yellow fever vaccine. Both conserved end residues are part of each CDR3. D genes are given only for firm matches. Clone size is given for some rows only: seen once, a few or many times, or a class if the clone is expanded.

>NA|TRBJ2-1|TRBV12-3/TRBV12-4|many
TGTGCCAGCAGTTTGGAGCCTACAGGCTACAATGAGCAGTTCTTC
CASSLEPTGYNEQFF
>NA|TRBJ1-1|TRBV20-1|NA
TGCAGTGCTAGAAAACAGGGAGGAACTGAAGCTTTCTTT
CSARKQGGTEAFF
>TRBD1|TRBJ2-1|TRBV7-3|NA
TGTGCCAGCAGCTTGACAGGGGGCCTAAATGAGCAGTTCTTC
CASSLTGGLNEQFF
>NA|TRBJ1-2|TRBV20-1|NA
TGCAGTGCTAGTCCTGGAGGTGGCTACACCTTC
CSASPGGGYTF
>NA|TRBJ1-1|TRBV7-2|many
TGTGCCAGCAGCTTAGCAGGGTTGAACACTGAAGCTTTCTTT
CASSLAGLNTEAFF
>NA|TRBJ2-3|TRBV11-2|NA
TGTGCCAGCAGTCAACAGCACGTCCCAGATACGCAGTATTTT
CASSQQHVPDTQYF
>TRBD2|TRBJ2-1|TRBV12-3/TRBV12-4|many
TGTGCCAGTCTGCCGGGACTAGCGGGGGGGGTAGGCAATGAGCAGTTCTTC
CASLPGLAGGVGNEQFF
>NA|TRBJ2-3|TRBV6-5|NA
TGTGCCAGCACCCCGAGGGGCACAGATACGCAGTATTTT
CASTPRGTDTQYF
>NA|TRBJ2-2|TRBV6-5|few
TGTGCCAGCAGTTATAGAAATCCAGGGTACACCGGGGAGCTGTTTTTT
CASSYRNPGYTGELFF
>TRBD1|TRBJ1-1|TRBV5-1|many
TGCGCCAGCAGCCCGGGACAGGCGAACACTGAAGCTTTCTTT
CASSPGQANTEAFF
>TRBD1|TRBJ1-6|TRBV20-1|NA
TGCAGTGCTAGGGTCCCGGGACAGCATTATAATTCACCCCTCCACTTT
CSARVPGQHYNSPLHF
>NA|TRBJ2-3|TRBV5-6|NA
TGTGCCAGCAGCCGGTTCTTGGGTGGCACAGATACGCAGTATTTT
CASSRFLGGTDTQYF
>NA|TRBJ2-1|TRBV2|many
TGTGCCAGCAGTGAATACAATGAGCAGTTCTTC
CASSEYNEQFF